The T cell receptor (beta chain) under discussion was sequenced for a study of T cell responses to AZD1222 COVID-19 vaccine. General study results and limits: Donor demographics were predominantly white British with a female majority; clonal diversity may be underestimated.

This clone was counted only a few times. Its specificity is not known. Trimming pared 5 bases from V and 0 bases from J, leaving 11 bases between. The CDR3 is 15 residues long. Per germline, CDR1 SNHLY and CDR2 FYNNEI. The assay was immunoSEQ multiplex PCR, and TCRdb's table has in-frame clones only and misses some. The sample holds about 180,000 clones; 88% are singletons and the top ten take approximately 7.7%. The clonotype was recovered from an adult in good health. The chain joins TRBV2 to TRBJ1-3; D not resolved. Specimen: peripheral blood, collected on day 0 of AZD1222 vaccination. CDR3 in DNA: TGTGCCAGCAGTCAGACGGTTACCTCTGGAAACACCATATATTTT. Residues: CASSQTVTSGNTIYF.